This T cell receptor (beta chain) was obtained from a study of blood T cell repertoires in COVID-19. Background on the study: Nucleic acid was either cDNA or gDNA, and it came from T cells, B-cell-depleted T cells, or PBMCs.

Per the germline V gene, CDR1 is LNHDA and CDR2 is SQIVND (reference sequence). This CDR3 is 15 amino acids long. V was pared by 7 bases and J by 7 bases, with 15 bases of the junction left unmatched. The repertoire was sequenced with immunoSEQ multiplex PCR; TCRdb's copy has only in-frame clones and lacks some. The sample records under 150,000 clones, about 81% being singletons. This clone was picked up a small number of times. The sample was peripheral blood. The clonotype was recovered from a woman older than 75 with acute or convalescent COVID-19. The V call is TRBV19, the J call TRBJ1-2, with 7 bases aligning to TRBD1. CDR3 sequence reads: CASIPPGQPSPGYTF. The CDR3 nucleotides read TGTGCCAGTATCCCACCGGGACAGCCTTCCCCTGGCTACACCTTC.